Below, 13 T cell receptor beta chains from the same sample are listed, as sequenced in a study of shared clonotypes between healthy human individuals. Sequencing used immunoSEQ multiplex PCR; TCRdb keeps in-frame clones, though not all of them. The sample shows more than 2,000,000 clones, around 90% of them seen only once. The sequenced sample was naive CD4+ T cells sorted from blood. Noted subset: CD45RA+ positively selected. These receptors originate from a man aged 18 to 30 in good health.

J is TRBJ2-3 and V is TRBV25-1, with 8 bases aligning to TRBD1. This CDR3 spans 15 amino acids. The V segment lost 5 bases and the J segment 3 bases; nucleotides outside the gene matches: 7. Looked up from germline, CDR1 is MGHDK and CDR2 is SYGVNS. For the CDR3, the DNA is TGTGCCAGCAGTCTTGGGACAGGATTGACAGATACGCAGTATTTT. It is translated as CASSLGTGLTDTQYF. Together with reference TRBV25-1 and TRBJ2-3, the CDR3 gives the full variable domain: EADIYQTPRYLVIGTGKKITLECSQTMGHDKMYWYQQDPGMELHLIHYSYGVNSTEKGDLSSESTVSRIRTEHFPLTLESARPSHTSQYLCASSLGTGLTDTQYFGPGTRLTVL.

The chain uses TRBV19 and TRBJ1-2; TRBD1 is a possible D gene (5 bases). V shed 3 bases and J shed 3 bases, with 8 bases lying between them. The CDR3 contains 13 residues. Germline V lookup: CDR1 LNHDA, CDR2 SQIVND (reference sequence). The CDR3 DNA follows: TGTGCCAGTAGTATGTTGGGGGACTATGGCTACACCTTC. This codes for CASSMLGDYGYTF.

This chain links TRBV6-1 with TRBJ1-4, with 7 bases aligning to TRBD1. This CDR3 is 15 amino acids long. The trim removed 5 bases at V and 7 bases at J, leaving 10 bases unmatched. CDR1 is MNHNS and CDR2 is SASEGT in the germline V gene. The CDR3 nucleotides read TGTGCCAGCAGTCCCACGACAGGGTGGATTGAAAAACTGTTTTTT. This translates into CASSPTTGWIEKLFF.

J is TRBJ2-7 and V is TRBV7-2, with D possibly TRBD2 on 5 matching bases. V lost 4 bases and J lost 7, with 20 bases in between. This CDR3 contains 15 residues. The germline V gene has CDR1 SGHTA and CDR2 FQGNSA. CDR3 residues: CASSSHAALQREQYF. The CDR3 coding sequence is TGTGCCAGCAGCTCTCATGCGGCTCTACAGCGGGAGCAGTACTTC.

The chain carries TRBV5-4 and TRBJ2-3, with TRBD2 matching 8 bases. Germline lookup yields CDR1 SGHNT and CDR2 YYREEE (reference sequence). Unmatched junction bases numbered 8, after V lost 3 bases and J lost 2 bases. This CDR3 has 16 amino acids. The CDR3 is CASSSSGGRNTDTQYF. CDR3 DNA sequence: TGTGCCAGCAGCTCCTCTGGCGGGAGGAACACAGATACGCAGTATTTT.

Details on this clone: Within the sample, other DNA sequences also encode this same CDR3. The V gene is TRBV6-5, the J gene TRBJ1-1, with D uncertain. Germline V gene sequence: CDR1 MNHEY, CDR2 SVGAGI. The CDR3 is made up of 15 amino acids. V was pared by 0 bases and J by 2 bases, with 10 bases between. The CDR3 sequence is CASSYSGRENTEAFF. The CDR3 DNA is TGTGCCAGCAGTTACTCGGGGAGGGAAAACACTGAAGCTTTCTTT.

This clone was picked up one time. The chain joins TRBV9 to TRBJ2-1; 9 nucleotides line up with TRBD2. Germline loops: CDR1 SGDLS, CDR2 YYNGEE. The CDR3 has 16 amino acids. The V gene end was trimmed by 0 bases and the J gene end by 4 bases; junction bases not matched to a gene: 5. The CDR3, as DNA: TGTGCCAGCAGCGTAGAGGGCGGGAGGGGTTACAATGAGCAGTTCTTC. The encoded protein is CASSVEGGRGYNEQFF. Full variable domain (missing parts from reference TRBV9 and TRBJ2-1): DSGVTQTPKHLITATGQRVTLRCSPRSGDLSVYWYQQSLDQGLQFLIQYYNGEERAKGNILERFSAQQFPDLHSELNLSSLELGDSALYFCASSVEGGRGYNEQFFGPGTRLTVL.

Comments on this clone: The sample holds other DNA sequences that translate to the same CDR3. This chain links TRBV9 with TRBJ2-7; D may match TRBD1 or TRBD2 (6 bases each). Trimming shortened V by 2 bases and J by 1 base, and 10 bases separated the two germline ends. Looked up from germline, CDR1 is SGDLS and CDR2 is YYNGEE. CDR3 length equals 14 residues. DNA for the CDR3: TGTGCCAGCAGCGTTGGGGGGCTTTCCTACGAGCAGTACTTC. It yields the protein CASSVGGLSYEQYF.

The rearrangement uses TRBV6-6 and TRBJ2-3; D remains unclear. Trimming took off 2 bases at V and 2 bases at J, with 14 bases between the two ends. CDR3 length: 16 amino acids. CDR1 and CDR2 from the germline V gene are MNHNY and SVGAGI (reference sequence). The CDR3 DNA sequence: TGTGCCAGCAGTTACGCAGGAGACCGATCCACAGATACGCAGTATTTT. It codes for CASSYAGDRSTDTQYF.

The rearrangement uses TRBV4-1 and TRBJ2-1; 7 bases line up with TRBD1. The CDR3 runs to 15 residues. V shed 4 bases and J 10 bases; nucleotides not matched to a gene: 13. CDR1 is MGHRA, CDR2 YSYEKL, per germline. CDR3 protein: CASSPPEQGYREQFF. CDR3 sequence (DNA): TGCGCCAGCAGCCCCCCAGAACAGGGGTATAGGGAGCAGTTCTTC.

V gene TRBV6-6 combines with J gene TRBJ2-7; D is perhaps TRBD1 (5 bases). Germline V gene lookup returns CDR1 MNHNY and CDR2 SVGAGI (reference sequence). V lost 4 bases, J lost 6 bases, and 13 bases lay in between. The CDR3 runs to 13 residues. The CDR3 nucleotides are TGTGCCAGCAGTTGGGGCAGGGTTTCCGAGCAGTACTTC. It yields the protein CASSWGRVSEQYF.

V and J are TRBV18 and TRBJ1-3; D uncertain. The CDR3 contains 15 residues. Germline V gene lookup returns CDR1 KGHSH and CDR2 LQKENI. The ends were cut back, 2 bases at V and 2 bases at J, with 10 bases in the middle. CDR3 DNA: TGTGCCAGCTCACCAGGGGAGTTCGCTGGAAACACCATATATTTT. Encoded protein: CASSPGEFAGNTIYF.

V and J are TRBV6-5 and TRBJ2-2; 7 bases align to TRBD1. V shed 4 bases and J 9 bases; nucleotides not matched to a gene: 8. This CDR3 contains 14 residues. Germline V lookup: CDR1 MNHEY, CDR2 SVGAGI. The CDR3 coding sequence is TGTGCCAGCAGTTCCGTGACAGGGCCCAGGGAGCTGTTTTTT. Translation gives CASSSVTGPRELFF.